This T cell receptor (beta chain) appears in the sequencing data of a study of blood T cell repertoires in COVID-19 (dated by TCRdb to 2018 to 2020). Context from the whole study: Collaborator samples came from the United States, Italy and Spain and covered acute and convalescent phases of COVID-19. Samples were obtained from the ongoing ImmuneRACE study (first 160 participants) and from about 1,300 subjects provided by 6 global collaborators. Sample metadata almost always included a de-identified subject ID, COVID-19 status, age in years and sex. Where available, HLA class I and class II types were obtained from metadata supplied by the sample provider rather than from assay-based typing. The repertoires were made available in a free public database intended to serve as a resource for research on the immune response to SARS-CoV-2. The material from the prospective study consisted of cDNA or gDNA derived from T cells, B-cell-depleted T cells, or PBMCs. Subjects who had been exposed to COVID-19, were actively infected with it, or had recovered from it provided the deeply sampled blood TCRbeta repertoires that made up the dataset.

What the study reported, not specific to this receptor: How much clinical and demographic metadata was included differed by source and by participant, and the metadata was provided uncurated.

Collaborating institutions collected whole blood in K2EDTA tubes following their own protocols. Collaborator samples were shipped for TCRbeta analysis as frozen whole blood, isolated PBMCs, or DNA extracted from either sample type. As regards this clone: Its target antigen remains unknown. No base-level quality is on record; no much larger clone is a single base apart.

The CDR3 covers 12 residues, taking in both the cysteine and the phenylalanine. Only the CDR3 DNA stays, 36 bases, in frame from base 1. CDR1 LGHDT and CDR2 YNNKEL were looked up in the germline V gene (reference sequence). V gives up 6 bases and J gives up 0 bases, and the segment between their germline ends measures 5 bases. The immunoSEQ Assay, a bias-controlled multiplex PCR, was used to amplify TCRbeta CDR3 regions from genomic DNA. Regarding the original processing steps: The number of nucleated cells in each sample was estimated by amplification of reference gene primers within the assay. Sequence reads were collapsed and filtered to measure the absolute abundance of every unique TCRbeta CDR3 rearrangement. Productive Simpson clonality was computed per sample as the square root of Simpson's diversity index over productive rearrangements. The immuneACCESS repertoire file appears here via TCRdb, limited to in-frame rearrangements. These files lack a portion of the clones; in checked studies, under half of the deficit traces to unresolved V genes, and the cause of the others is not known. V and J calls plus clone size are reproduced from that table; the DNA served to infer D and trimming. Within this sample are some 70,000 clones, with about nine tenths of them counted one time only. 6.6% of the sample rests with the top ten.

The TCR originated in a man aged 50 to 60 with active COVID-19. Material: peripheral blood. The chain links TRBV3-1 (or the pseudogene TRBV3-2) with TRBJ1-1; the D gene assignment is ambiguous. The nucleotide sequence reads TGTGCCAGCAGTCTAATGAACACTGAAGCTTTCTTT. The resulting protein is CASSLMNTEAFF.